These 8 T cell receptor beta chains were sequenced from one sample in a study of control samples from healthy donors and cancer patients. TCRdb's table, derived via immunoSEQ multiplex PCR, lists solely in-frame clones and lacks some. The sample gives roughly 69,000 clones, nearly 85% of which show up once; less than 20% is in the top ten. Sequenced input: blood. These receptors were obtained from a man aged 55 to 70 in good health.

This rearrangement joins TRBV5-1 to TRBJ2-4; D is perhaps TRBD2 (5 bases). The V gene's germline CDR1 is SGHRS and CDR2 YFSETQ. Trimming pared 0 bases from V and 7 bases from J, leaving 8 bases between. The CDR3 contains 13 residues. CDR3: CASSLEAGNIQYF. Here the CDR3 DNA reads TGCGCCAGCAGCTTGGAGGCGGGTAACATTCAGTACTTC. Full variable domain (remainder filled in from reference TRBV5-1 and TRBJ2-4): KAGVTQTPRYLIKTRGQQVTLSCSPISGHRSVSWYQQTPGQGLQFLFEYFSETQRNKGNFPGRFSGRQFSNSRSEMNVSTLELGDSALYLCASSLEAGNIQYFGAGTRLSVL.

The chain is built from TRBV3-1 (or the pseudogene TRBV3-2) and TRBJ1-2, with unresolved D. V dropped 0 bases and J dropped 7 bases, with 9 bases sitting between them. The CDR3 is 13 amino acids. Germline V CDR1 and CDR2: LGHDT, YNNKEL (reference sequence). In DNA form, the CDR3 reads TGTGCCAGCAGCCAAGAAATTGCGCGTGGCTACACCTTC. This codes for CASSQEIARGYTF.

This rearrangement joins TRBV28 to TRBJ1-6; TRBD1 matches at 9 bases. Germline V gene data show CDR1 as MDHEN and CDR2 as SYDVKM. V lost 6 bases, J lost 7 bases, and 4 bases stayed unmatched. The CDR3 is made up of 14 amino acids. CDR3 residues: CASRAGTGNSPLHF. The CDR3 DNA follows: TGTGCCAGCAGAGCAGGGACAGGGAATTCACCCCTCCACTTT.

The chain employs TRBV28 and TRBJ1-5; possibly TRBD1 for D (6 bases). There are 17 residues in the CDR3. Per the germline V gene, CDR1 is MDHEN and CDR2 is SYDVKM. Trimming took 6 bases from V and 2 from J, leaving 20 bases between them. CDR3 coding DNA: TGTGCCAGCAGCATAACAGGGCTCGGAGGGGGCAATCAGCCCCAGCATTTT. Amino acid sequence: CASSITGLGGGNQPQHF.

The V gene is TRBV25-1, the J gene TRBJ1-5; no clear D. Trimming left V 4 bases short and J 1 base short, with 14 bases between. The CDR3 consists of 16 residues. CDR1 and CDR2 from the germline V gene are MGHDK and SYGVNS. The CDR3 DNA reads as TGTGCCAGCAGTGCCCTCCCGCACAAAAGCAATCAGCCCCAGCATTTT. Translated: CASSALPHKSNQPQHF.

This clone was detected a few times. The V and J genes are TRBV5-1 and TRBJ2-3; the match to TRBD2 covers 8 bases. Trimming removed 5 bases from V and 0 bases from J; junction bases left unmatched: 5. The CDR3 runs 15 residues. Germline V gene data show CDR1 as SGHRS and CDR2 as YFSETQ. The DNA for the CDR3 is TGCGCCAGCAGTCCTGCGGGAGGCAGCACAGATACGCAGTATTTT. Translating it yields CASSPAGGSTDTQYF. Drawing the rest from reference TRBV5-1 and TRBJ2-3, the complete variable domain is KAGVTQTPRYLIKTRGQQVTLSCSPISGHRSVSWYQQTPGQGLQFLFEYFSETQRNKGNFPGRFSGRQFSNSRSEMNVSTLELGDSALYLCASSPAGGSTDTQYFGPGTRLTVL.

This rearrangement joins TRBV7-3 to TRBJ2-5; D might be TRBD1 (5 bases). The CDR3 extends over 16 amino acids. The V gene lost 1 base and the J gene lost 1 base, with 13 bases spanning the gap. Germline CDR1 reads SGHTA; CDR2 reads FQGTGA. The CDR3 here is CASSLNPGGAQETQYF. CDR3 DNA sequence: TGTGCCAGCAGCTTAAACCCAGGTGGGGCCCAAGAGACCCAGTACTTC. The entire variable domain, with the rest obtained from reference TRBV7-3 and TRBJ2-5, is as follows: GAGVSQTPSNKVTEKGKYVELRCDPISGHTALYWYRQSLGQGPEFLIYFQGTGAADDSGLPNDRFFAVRPEGSVSTLKIQRTERGDSAVYLCASSLNPGGAQETQYFGPGTRLLVL.

The chain carries TRBV19 and TRBJ2-7; TRBD1 matches 8 bases. The V gene end was trimmed by 6 bases and the J gene end by 1 base; junction bases not matched to a gene: 8. This CDR3 has 15 residues. Per germline, CDR1 LNHDA and CDR2 SQIVND (reference sequence). The DNA for the CDR3 is TGTGCCAGTAGCCCTGGACAGGGTCCATCCTACGAGCAGTACTTC. Protein: CASSPGQGPSYEQYF.